The entry below describes one T cell receptor beta chain. This CDR3 contains 14 residues. Trimming stripped 1 base from V and 5 bases from J, with 11 bases between. The germline V gene encodes CDR1 SGHTA and CDR2 FQGNSA. Healthy and HIV-negative, the adult donors had no recent acute infections or vaccinations. Unsorted samples relied on tens of millions of PBMCs, which served as the source of genomic DNA. This entry is derived from a study of shared clonotypes between healthy human individuals. Assay execution proceeded at the deep level. Assay: immunoSEQ multiplex PCR; the TCRdb copy retains only in-frame clones and omits some. The sample yields about 530,000 clones, over 60% seen once.

This TCR came from a woman aged 40 to 50 in good health. Some clones in this sample may be carry-over from other donors' samples. The source material was PBMCs. The chain links TRBV7-2 to TRBJ1-2, with D maybe TRBD1 (5 bases). CDR3: CASSLGRGGYGYTF. CDR3 in DNA: TGTGCCAGCAGCTTAGGAAGGGGAGGTTATGGCTACACCTTC.